The next 31 T cell receptor beta chains were all read from a single sample in a study of glioma-infiltrating T cells. Amplification of TCR alpha and beta CDR3 regions from RNA used iRepertoire nested multiplex PCR. MiXCR was run by TCRdb on the multiplex PCR reads, yielding one entry per CDR3 protein. This table holds fewer than 90,000 distinct CDR3 sequences, under 30% found once. What was sequenced was glioma tissue, nonneoplastic brain tissue, or PBMCs (not recorded which). The origin of the receptors is a human donor with low-grade glioma or glioblastoma, undergoing nonglioma brain surgery, or in good health (not recorded which).

The V and J genes are TRBV12-5 and TRBJ1-4; perhaps TRBD1 as D (6 bases). The germline gives CDR1 LGHNT, CDR2 FRNRAP. Trimming removed 6 bases from V and 7 bases from J, with 12 bases in between. There are 13 residues in the CDR3. CDR3 amino acids: CASGTGQSEKLFF. The DNA of the CDR3 is TGTGCTAGTGGCACAGGACAGTCTGAAAAACTGTTTTTT. Filled out from reference TRBV12-5 and TRBJ1-4, the complete variable domain reads DARVTQTPRHKVTEMGQEVTMRCQPILGHNTVFWYRQTMMQGLELLAYFRNRAPLDDSGMPKDRFSAEMPDATLATLKIQPSEPRDSAVYFCASGTGQSEKLFFGSGTQLSVL.

The sample holds many counts of this clonotype. This chain links TRBV20-1 with TRBJ2-7, with 9 bases that match TRBD1. The ends lost 6 bases at V and 6 bases at J; junction bases unmatched: 6. The germline V gene encodes CDR1 DFQATT and CDR2 SNEGSKA (reference sequence). The CDR3 length is 12 residues. The CDR3 nucleotides are TGCAGTGCCTGGACAGGGGCGCGCGAGCAGTACTTC. It specifies CSAWTGAREQYF.

This clonotype was counted ten times or more. This sequence joins TRBV7-2 and TRBJ2-7; D uncertain. CDR1 and CDR2 (germline): SGHTA, FQGNSA. This CDR3 is 18 amino acids long. Trimming shortened V by 2 bases and J by 0 bases, and 20 bases separated the two germline ends. In nucleotides, the CDR3 is TGTGCCAGCAGCTTAACCAGAGCGACCGCCCGCAGCTCCTACGAGCAGTACTTC. Translated, it gives CASSLTRATARSSYEQYF.

This clonotype has a count of ten or more. V usage is TRBV2 and J usage is TRBJ2-3; D unclear. The V and J ends lost 7 bases and 0 bases respectively, with 11 bases between them. Germline CDR1 and CDR2: SNHLY and FYNNEI. The CDR3 runs to 14 residues. The CDR3 nucleotides are TGTGCCAGCAAAGTACAGACTAGCACAGATACGCAGTATTTT. Translation: CASKVQTSTDTQYF. The whole variable domain, filled in from reference TRBV2 and TRBJ2-3, reads EPEVTQTPSHQVTQMGQEVILRCVPISNHLYFYWYRQILGQKVEFLVSFYNNEISEKSEIFDDQFSVERPDGSNFTLKIRSTKLEDSAMYFCASKVQTSTDTQYFGPGTRLTVL.

This clonotype was observed many times. The chain carries TRBV7-6 and TRBJ2-7; TRBD1 is a possible D gene (6 bases). V lost 5 bases and J 5 bases, leaving 16 bases between the germline ends. CDR1 SGHVS and CDR2 FNYEAQ come from the germline V gene. The CDR3 is 14 amino acids. The CDR3 sequence is CASSPGQSINEQYF. DNA of the CDR3: TGTGCCAGCAGCCCGGGACAAAGCATAAACGAGCAGTACTTC.

This clonotype was detected many times. V and J are TRBV11-1 and TRBJ1-1; D ambiguous. Germline V gene lookup returns CDR1 SGHAT and CDR2 FQDESV (reference sequence). The V gene lost 5 bases and the J gene lost 6 bases, with 13 bases spanning the gap. The CDR3 consists of 13 residues. The CDR3 nucleotides are TGTGCCAGCAGCGGTAACCCTGGCGCTGAAGCTTTCTTT. The encoded protein is CASSGNPGAEAFF.

About this clonotype itself: Since a much larger clone is just one base distant, this may be a read error. The V call is TRBV7-6, the J call TRBJ2-5, with D possibly being TRBD2 (6 bases). Germline V lookup: CDR1 SGHVS, CDR2 FNYEAQ. The V end lost 5 bases, the J end lost 3 bases, and 13 bases lay between the germline ends. This CDR3 spans 14 amino acids. This CDR3 reads CASSPGTEKETQYF. CDR3 sequence (DNA): TGTGCCAGCAGCCCTGGGACTGAGAAAGAGACCCAGTACTTC.

This clonotype was recorded at least ten times. This chain links TRBV27 with TRBJ2-7; 8 positions match TRBD2. V lost 1 base, J lost 4 bases, and 3 bases stayed unmatched. The germline V gene encodes CDR1 MNHEY and CDR2 SMNVEV (reference sequence). The CDR3 is 14 amino acids. CDR3: CASSLWSGSYEQYF. As DNA, the CDR3 is TGTGCCAGCAGTTTATGGAGCGGGAGTTACGAGCAGTACTTC.

This clonotype was seen a few times. Compared with germline, one end of the junction differs, possibly owing to a read error. The genes are TRBV4-1 and TRBJ2-6; 9 positions match TRBD2. CDR1 is MGHRA, CDR2 YSYEKL, per germline. This CDR3 region has 16 residues. The CDR3: CASSQEATSGTNVPTF. In DNA, the CDR3 is TGCGCCAGCAGCCAAGAGGCGACTAGCGGAACCAACGTCCCGACTTTC.

This clonotype was detected ten times or more. V and J are TRBV20-1 and TRBJ2-5; D gene uncertain. CDR3 length: 13 residues. Germline V gene lookup returns CDR1 DFQATT and CDR2 SNEGSKA (reference sequence). Trimming pared 3 bases from V and 4 bases from J, leaving 12 bases between. The CDR3 loop is CSARKGTGETQYF. CDR3 DNA: TGCAGTGCTAGGAAGGGTACTGGAGAGACCCAGTACTTC.

The rearrangement joins TRBV5-5 to TRBJ2-7, with 8 bases aligning to TRBD1. Per germline, CDR1 SGHKS and CDR2 YYEKEE (reference sequence). This CDR3 contains 15 residues. The J segment lost 5 bases and the V segment lost 4 bases, leaving 11 bases of the junction unmatched. The CDR3 here is CASSIADREVDEQYF. CDR3 nucleotides: TGTGCCAGCAGCATAGCGGACAGGGAGGTTGACGAGCAGTACTTC.

A remark on this clonotype: This may be a read error, as it is one base from a much larger clone. The chain joins TRBV20-1 to TRBJ2-7, with a tentative D call TRBD2 (6 bases). CDR3 size: 14 residues. The V and J ends lost 6 bases and 2 bases respectively, with 17 bases between them. Germline CDR1 reads DFQATT; CDR2 reads SNEGSKA (reference sequence). The CDR3 sequence is CSARRTGVPYEQYF. The DNA for the CDR3 is TGCAGTGCGAGGCGGACGGGAGTGCCCTACGAGCAGTACTTC.

This clonotype was detected ten times or more. The chain is built from TRBV20-1 and TRBJ2-3, with 9 bases fitting TRBD2. The CDR3 covers 15 residues. V lost 7 bases, J lost 2 bases, and 10 bases stayed unmatched. From germline, CDR1 is DFQATT and CDR2 SNEGSKA (reference sequence). The CDR3 nucleotides are TGCAGTGTGGCTAGCGGGACCGCTCACACAGATACGCAGTATTTT. This gives the protein CSVASGTAHTDTQYF.

The J gene is TRBJ1-1, the V gene TRBV12-3 or TRBV12-4; D unclear. The CDR3 totals 14 residues. V lost 1 base and J lost 1, with 7 bases in between. The CDR3 loop is CASSLGVWNTEAFF. The CDR3 DNA sequence: TGTGCCAGCAGTTTAGGGGTGTGGAACACTGAAGCTTTCTTT.

The chain carries TRBV7-9 and TRBJ2-3; a possible D gene is TRBD2 (5 bases). V was trimmed by 5 bases and J by 2 bases, leaving 17 bases between them. The CDR3 sequence is 16 residues long. Looked up from germline, CDR1 is SEHNR and CDR2 is FQNEAQ (reference sequence). DNA for the CDR3: TGTGCCAGCAGCGAGGGAGAAATTTTTTACACAGATACGCAGTATTTT. Translating gives CASSEGEIFYTDTQYF.

This clonotype has ten or more counts. The chain links TRBV7-9 to TRBJ1-1; D remains unclear. Germline CDR1 is SEHNR and CDR2 is FQNEAQ (reference sequence). CDR3 length: 12 amino acids. Deletions cut 2 bases from V and 5 bases from J, with 6 bases between. As DNA, the CDR3 is TGTGCCAGCAGCTTATTGGTTACTGAAGCTTTCTTT. Its protein is CASSLLVTEAFF.

This clonotype was detected many times. The chain is built from TRBV27 and TRBJ2-1; tentative D call: TRBD1 (5 bases). Germline-derived CDR1 and CDR2 are MNHEY and SMNVEV (reference sequence). V lost 3 bases to trimming and J lost 8 bases, with 14 bases between them. The CDR3 extends over 14 amino acids. The CDR3 DNA sequence: TGTGCCAGCAGTTTTGTTTTTAGCAGGGATGAGCAGTTCTTC. The encoded protein is CASSFVFSRDEQFF.

This clonotype came up a few times. The chain couples TRBV29-1 to TRBJ2-1; D remains unclear. The CDR3 extends over 12 amino acids. Germline lookup yields CDR1 SQVTM and CDR2 ANQGSEA. Trimming removed 4 bases from V and 8 bases from J, with 12 bases in between. As DNA, the CDR3 is TGCAGCGTTGTTGGGGTAACGTATGAGCAGTTCTTC. It translates to CSVVGVTYEQFF.

This clonotype was observed many times. CDR3 residues: CASKAGTVQETQYF. The CDR3 DNA reads as TGTGCCAGCAAAGCCGGGACAGTACAAGAGACCCAGTACTTC. The V call is TRBV2, the J call TRBJ2-5; 7 bases are a match to TRBD1. V lost 7 bases, J lost 2 bases, and 7 bases stayed unmatched. CDR1 is SNHLY and CDR2 is FYNNEI in the germline V gene. This CDR3 is built from 14 residues.

This clonotype was found many times. The V gene is TRBV20-1, the J gene TRBJ1-1, with D unclear. There are 14 residues in the CDR3. Germline V lookup: CDR1 DFQATT, CDR2 SNEGSKA (reference sequence). V was clipped by 5 bases and J by 0 bases, with 13 bases between them. The DNA of the CDR3 is TGCAGTGCTCCTAGAGACGGGGTGAACACTGAAGCTTTCTTT. Encoded protein: CSAPRDGVNTEAFF.

This clonotype was seen more than once but under ten times. This chain links TRBV18 with TRBJ2-1, with 8 bases fitting TRBD2. After removal of 3 bases from V and 4 bases from J, the junction contained 5 bases not matched to a gene. Germline assignment: CDR1 KGHSH and CDR2 LQKENI. CDR3 length equals 15 residues. The CDR3 reads CASSPFSGAYNEQFF. The CDR3 DNA sequence: TGTGCCAGCTCACCGTTTAGCGGGGCGTACAATGAGCAGTTCTTC.

This clonotype was seen a few times. This chain links TRBV7-9 with TRBJ2-1; the D gene is possibly TRBD2 (5 bases). CDR1 is SEHNR, CDR2 FQNEAQ, per germline (reference sequence). This CDR3 contains 13 residues. V gave up 2 bases and J gave up 8 bases, with 10 bases separating them. The CDR3 DNA reads TGTGCCAGCAGCTTAATTCTGGGAGATGAGCAGTTCTTC. Translating gives CASSLILGDEQFF.

This clonotype was recorded at least ten times. This rearrangement joins TRBV4-1 to TRBJ1-5; D is uncertain. Per the germline V gene, CDR1 is MGHRA and CDR2 is YSYEKL. Trimming took 0 bases from V and 0 from J, leaving 18 bases between them. This CDR3 is 19 amino acids long. Written as DNA, the CDR3 is TGCGCCAGCAGCCAAGAATTGACTATCCGGGCCCTTAGCAATCAGCCCCAGCATTTT. It yields the protein CASSQELTIRALSNQPQHF.

This clonotype is categorized as large. This chain uses TRBV20-1 with TRBJ1-5, with 7 nucleotides matching TRBD1. V shed 6 bases, J shed 4 bases, and the junction held 6 bases outside the gene matches. Germline V gene lookup returns CDR1 DFQATT and CDR2 SNEGSKA (reference sequence). The length of the CDR3 is 13 residues. As DNA, the CDR3 is TGCAGTGCGATAAGACAGGGTAATCAGCCCCAGCATTTT. Protein: CSAIRQGNQPQHF.

On this clonotype itself: A read error may explain this, as a much larger clone is one base away. The chain uses TRBV2 and TRBJ2-1; D unresolved. Germline V gene lookup returns CDR1 SNHLY and CDR2 FYNNEI. The CDR3 covers 15 residues. V was shortened by 7 bases and J by 8 bases, with 21 bases between the two germline ends. CDR3 in amino acids: CASTRRVNVDDEQFF. CDR3 nucleotides: TGTGCCAGCACCCGAAGGGTAAACGTCGACGATGAGCAGTTCTTC.

This clonotype appeared many times. The rearrangement links TRBV27 to TRBJ1-1; no clear D gene. Germline CDR1 is MNHEY and CDR2 is SMNVEV (reference sequence). The CDR3 is made up of 12 amino acids. Trimming cost V 5 bases and J 4 bases, with 8 bases left between them. The CDR3 nucleotides read TGTGCCAGCAGTGCCCCCTTCACTGAAGCTTTCTTT. As protein: CASSAPFTEAFF.

This clonotype was recorded many times. CDR3 DNA sequence: TGTGCCAGCAAGAAGTGGCAGCCGCAAGAGACCCAGTACTTC. Encoded protein: CASKKWQPQETQYF. This chain uses TRBV6-1 with TRBJ2-5; D is unresolved. This CDR3 region has 14 residues. Germline V gene data show CDR1 as MNHNS and CDR2 as SASEGT. V was clipped by 7 bases and J by 2 bases, with 14 bases between them.

The sample holds many counts of this clonotype. V and J are TRBV10-3 and TRBJ2-1; D is undetermined. Germline V gene lookup returns CDR1 ENHRY and CDR2 SYGVKD. V was pared by 4 bases and J by 7 bases, with 5 bases between. CDR3 length: 11 residues. The CDR3 loop is CAISVRNEQFF. The CDR3 DNA reads TGTGCCATCAGTGTTAGGAATGAGCAGTTCTTC.

The chain joins TRBV12-3 or TRBV12-4 to TRBJ2-7, with D perhaps TRBD2 (5 bases). Trimming took off 3 bases at V and 2 bases at J, with 14 bases between the two ends. CDR3 length: 15 amino acids. In DNA form, the CDR3 reads TGTGCCAGCAGTTTCGCGGGCCCAGCGACCTACGAGCAGTACTTC. Translated, it gives CASSFAGPATYEQYF.

By proportion, this clonotype is medium-sized (0.01 to 0.1%). The rearrangement joins TRBV6-6 to TRBJ1-1; D remains ambiguous. Germline-derived CDR1 and CDR2 are MNHNY and SVGAGI (reference sequence). The CDR3 has 14 residues. V lost 1 base and J 2 bases, leaving 8 bases between the germline ends. The CDR3 coding sequence is TGTGCCAGCAGTTACTTGGGCCCTAACACTGAAGCTTTCTTT. Translating gives CASSYLGPNTEAFF.

As concerns this clonotype: A much more abundant neighbour one base away suggests this may be a read error. V and J are TRBV20-1 and TRBJ2-1, with D perhaps assigned TRBD1 or TRBD2 (5 bases each). This CDR3 has 15 amino acids. Germline CDR1 and CDR2: DFQATT and SNEGSKA (reference sequence). The V and J ends lost 0 bases and 7 bases respectively, with 16 bases between them. The CDR3 sequence is CSAREGKGPGNEQFF. CDR3 in DNA: TGCAGTGCTAGAGAGGGGAAGGGGCCGGGGAATGAGCAGTTCTTC.